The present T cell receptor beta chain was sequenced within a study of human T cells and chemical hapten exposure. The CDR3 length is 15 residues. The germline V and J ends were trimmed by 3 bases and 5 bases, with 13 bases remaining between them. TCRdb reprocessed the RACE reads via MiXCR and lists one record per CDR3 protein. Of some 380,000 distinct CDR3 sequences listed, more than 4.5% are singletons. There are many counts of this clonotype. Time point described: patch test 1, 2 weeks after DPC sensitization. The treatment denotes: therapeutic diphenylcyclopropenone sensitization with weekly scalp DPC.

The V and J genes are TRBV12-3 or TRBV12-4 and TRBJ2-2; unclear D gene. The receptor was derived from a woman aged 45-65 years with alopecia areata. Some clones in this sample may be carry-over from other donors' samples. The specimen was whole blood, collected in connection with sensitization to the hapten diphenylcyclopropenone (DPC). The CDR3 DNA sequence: TGTGCCAGCAGTTTCTGGGGTAGAGCAACCGGGGAGCTGTTTTTT. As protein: CASSFWGRATGELFF.